This T cell receptor (beta chain) was captured by sequencing in a study of T cells in Graves' hyperthyroidism and ophthalmopathy (dated 2019 in TCRdb). The study in broad terms: Peripheral blood samples were taken at initial diagnosis, before any treatment was given. To identify TCR V-J signatures that set the groups apart, the researchers used a discovery cohort of about a hundred patients, made up of around 42 with Graves' ophthalmopathy and approximately 57 with stable Graves' hyperthyroidism. Whether ophthalmopathy could be predicted prospectively was tested in an independent validation cohort made up of roughly 19 hyperthyroidism patients plus 17 patients who later progressed to ophthalmopathy. The 100 discovery patients were randomly divided into training and test sets at a 7:3 ratio. The study also compared thyroid tissue and blood T-cell repertoires from about six Graves' hyperthyroidism patients. Following sampling, methimazole starting at 30 mg daily was given to hyperthyroidism patients, and high-dose intravenous methylprednisolone was given to ophthalmopathy patients. The paper reports TCR Vbeta CDR3 sequencing of 135 peripheral blood samples: some 41 ophthalmopathy, under 85 hyperthyroidism and approximately 17 progressor patients.

Here is what the overall study found, with its caveats: A 13 V-J signature model separated ophthalmopathy from stable hyperthyroidism, with approximately 87% sensitivity and roughly 82% specificity in cross-validation and 80%/75% in testing. In validation, the model predicted progression to ophthalmopathy with 55% to 71% sensitivity and 72.22% specificity, a median of 6.5 months before onset. Most expanded thyroid clonotypes (frequency above 0.001) were also detected in blood, suggesting blood repertoires may reflect thyroid immune responses. No statistical method was used to fix the sample size in advance, and group allocation was not hidden from the investigators.

The TCR beta CDR3 regions were amplified from RNA transcripts. A first-round RT-PCR of the TCR CDR3 used the HTBI primer set with the Qiagen OneStep RT-PCR kit. A second multiplex PCR round built the libraries, followed by size selection and purification. The libraries were sequenced on an Illumina HiSeq2000 using paired-end 100 bp reads. In the paper's pipeline: SOAPnuke was used to process the raw data, with reads discarded if the reads contained adapters or uncalled bases, had a mean Phred below 15, or lacked an exact constant-primer or identifier match. High-quality paired reads were merged with COPE v1.2.5, and unique nucleotide sequences were defined as clonotypes. Clonotypes were aligned to IMGT TRBV, TRBD and TRBJ reference segments using MiTCR v1.1. The analysis was restricted to V-J combinations with a frequency above 0.0001, which together covered over 99% of the repertoires. A TCS score was defined as the ratio of F50 (clonal expansion) to E x V (chaos), with BLOSUM62-based TCRdist applied between CDR3 peptides within each V-J. Welch's t-statistics and random forest reduced 500 to 650 V-J features to roughly 13, which were used in a naive Bayes classifier (R e1071). The raw public data were reprocessed by TCRdb itself: fastp quality trimming at Q25, MiXCR clonotype calling, in-frame beta chains only. Identical CDR3 proteins give one entry, which carries the most common genes and DNA. It is TCRdb's table, rather than the study itself, that gives the V and J calls and clone size. Across this sample there are some 720,000 distinct CDR3 sequences, with about 17% seen only once. Of the sample, roughly 8% is held by the ten largest clones.

Graves' hyperthyroidism was defined as stable when no progression to ophthalmopathy occurred over 18 months of follow-up. Hyperthyroidism patients were newly diagnosed, with disease duration under 2 months, and aged 18 to 65 years. Exclusion was applied to patients with uncontrolled infections, other autoimmune diseases, pregnancy or lactation. Clinical symptoms, serum thyroxine and TRAb, thyroid ultrasound, and orbital computed tomography formed the basis for the diagnoses. PBMCs were isolated from approximately 10 ml of fresh peripheral blood by Ficoll-Paque density gradient centrifugation. Trizol reagent was used to extract total RNA, and RNA quality was then checked on an Agilent 2100 Bioanalyzer. From a lookup of the germline V gene (reference sequence), CDR1 and CDR2 are DFQATT and SNEGSKA. V drops 3 bases and J drops 2 bases, leaving 11 bases in between. The CDR3 measures 13 amino acids from cysteine to phenylalanine. The only DNA kept is the CDR3, 39 bases in frame from the first base.

On this clonotype itself: What antigen it recognizes has not been identified. Base-call qualities are not available, and no considerably larger clone is one nucleotide away.

This chain is built from TRBV20-1 and TRBJ2-7; TRBD1 is perhaps the D gene, given 5 matching bases. Source material: blood. This TCR was recovered from a man aged 18-30 years with Graves' hyperthyroidism. The DNA sequence is as follows: TGCAGTGCTAGGCGTCAGGGAACCTACGAGCAGTACTTC. Translated, this is CSARRQGTYEQYF.